The 32 T cell receptor beta chains below all came from one sample that was sequenced in a study of T cells in Graves' hyperthyroidism and ophthalmopathy. TCR beta CDR3 sequences were amplified from RNA transcripts. The HTBI primer set served for first-round RT-PCR of the TCR CDR3. TCRdb recomputed calls from the multiplex PCR reads with MiXCR, one row per CDR3 protein. The sample lists around 350,000 distinct CDR3 sequences; 14% were seen once. Sequenced: blood. These receptors were collected from a woman in her 30s with Graves' ophthalmopathy.

The CDR3 DNA sequence: TGTGCCAGCAGCTTAGATTCGTTCTTC. It specifies CASSLDSFF. This sequence joins TRBV7-9 and TRBJ2-1; D is unresolved. V was clipped by 1 base and J by 15 bases, with 4 bases between them. CDR1 is SEHNR and CDR2 is FQNEAQ in the germline V gene (reference sequence). The CDR3 is 9 residues long.

This clonotype came up many times. The chain combines TRBV20-1 with TRBJ2-5; 13 bases align to TRBD2. V lost 6 bases to trimming and J lost 5 bases; unmatched junction nucleotides: 9. The CDR3 has 15 amino acids. Germline V lookup: CDR1 DFQATT, CDR2 SNEGSKA (reference sequence). CDR3 nucleotides: TGCAGTGCAGGACTAGCGGGGGCTCCTGGGGAGACCCAGTACTTC. Protein sequence: CSAGLAGAPGETQYF.

Turning to this clonotype: Lacking the conserved final phenylalanine or tryptophan, this CDR3 likely reflects a read error. The chain has TRBV5-4 and TRBJ2-7; 7 bases line up with TRBD2. From germline, CDR1 is SGHNT and CDR2 YYREEE (reference sequence). The CDR3 has 15 amino acids. J gave up 3 bases and V 0 bases, and 6 bases lay outside the gene matches. As DNA, the CDR3 is TGTGCCAGCAGCTTGGTATTGGGGGGGAGCTACGAGCAGTACTGC. Its protein product is CASSLVLGGSYEQYC.

This clonotype was recorded a few times. This chain connects TRBV9 to TRBJ1-6, with a possible D match to TRBD1 (5 bases). CDR3 length: 15 amino acids. Germline V CDR1 and CDR2: SGDLS, YYNGEE. V dropped 1 base and J dropped 7 bases, with 12 bases sitting between them. CDR3 sequence reads: CASSVSGSGNSPLHF. The CDR3 bases are TGTGCCAGCAGCGTATCAGGGAGTGGGAATTCACCCCTCCACTTT.

This clonotype was detected ten times or more. The genes are TRBV28 and TRBJ2-7; D call uncertain. V was clipped by 5 bases and J by 6 bases, with 20 bases between them. Germline-derived CDR1 and CDR2 are MDHEN and SYDVKM. CDR3 length: 15 amino acids. CDR3 protein: CASSQRPSSGREQYF. CDR3 bases: TGTGCCAGCAGTCAAAGACCTTCGTCGGGCCGCGAGCAGTACTTC.

This clonotype was observed many times. This chain uses TRBV20-1 with TRBJ1-1; possibly TRBD1 for D (6 bases). Looked up from germline, CDR1 is DFQATT and CDR2 is SNEGSKA (reference sequence). CDR3 length: 10 residues. The CDR3 nucleotides are TGCAGCGGGACCGGGGGGGGCGCTTTCTTT. It is translated as CSGTGGGAFF.

Comment on this clonotype: A much larger clone differs by one base, so this may be a read error. V usage is TRBV27 and J usage is TRBJ2-2; D not resolved. Germline assignment: CDR1 MNHEY and CDR2 SMNVEV (reference sequence). Between the trimmed V and J ends, which lost 6 bases and 5 bases, there was a span of 22 bases. The CDR3 consists of 17 residues. As DNA, the CDR3 is TGTGCCAGCAGCCCCTACCCCGAGCCCTTGCAAACCGGGGAGCTGTTTTTT. Its translation: CASSPYPEPLQTGELFF.

On this clonotype: A much larger clone is a single base away; this may be a read error. The CDR3 loop is CASVGAGGETQCF. The CDR3 DNA reads as TGTGCCAGCGTCGGGGCAGGGGGAGAGACCCAGTGCTTC. V is TRBV28 and J is TRBJ2-5; the match to TRBD1 covers 7 bases. This CDR3 is 13 amino acids long. CDR1 MDHEN and CDR2 SYDVKM come from the germline V gene. The full variable domain, completed using reference TRBV28 and TRBJ2-5, is DVKVTQSSRYLVKRTGEKVFLECVQDMDHENMFWYRQDPGLGLRLIYFSYDVKMKEKGDIPEGYSVSREKKERFSLILESASTNQTSMYLCASVGAGGETQCFGPGTRLLVL.

There are a few counts of this clonotype. The chain combines TRBV9 with TRBJ2-1, with TRBD2 identical over 8 bases. J gave up 3 bases and V 4 bases, and 6 bases lay outside the gene matches. The CDR3 runs 15 residues. The V gene's germline CDR1 is SGDLS and CDR2 YYNGEE. The CDR3 sequence is CASSTSGGGYNEQFF. The CDR3 DNA reads TGTGCCAGCAGCACCTCGGGGGGGGGCTACAATGAGCAGTTCTTC.

This clonotype was observed at least ten times. This chain uses TRBV10-1 with TRBJ1-1, with TRBD1 matching 8 bases. The V gene's germline CDR1 is WNHNN and CDR2 SYGVQD (reference sequence). The junction had 5 bases not matched to a gene; V was cut back by 4 bases and J by 4 bases. The CDR3 consists of 14 residues. Here the CDR3 reads CASSALTGGTEAFF. DNA of the CDR3: TGCGCCAGCAGTGCCCTCACAGGGGGCACTGAAGCTTTCTTT.

This clonotype was picked up many times. The V and J genes are TRBV2 and TRBJ2-5; 10 bases map to TRBD1. V was pared by 5 bases and J by 5 bases, with 5 bases of the junction left unmatched. The length of the CDR3 is 14 residues. Germline-derived CDR1 and CDR2 are SNHLY and FYNNEI. In nucleotides, the CDR3 is TGTGCCAGCAGTTCGACAGGGGGCGGGGAGACCCAGTACTTC. It encodes CASSSTGGGETQYF.

This clonotype was counted at least ten times. The rearrangement uses TRBV4-2 and TRBJ1-6; TRBD1 might be the D (5 bases). There are 15 residues in the CDR3. The germline CDR1 and CDR2 sequences are LGHNA and YNFKEQ. V lost 3 bases and J lost 4, with 10 bases in between. The CDR3 here is CASSQGLGYNSPLHF. The CDR3 coding sequence is TGTGCCAGCAGCCAGGGGCTAGGGTATAATTCACCCCTCCACTTT.

This clonotype was recorded many times. The V call is TRBV20-1, the J call TRBJ1-5; D gene unclear. The V gene's germline CDR1 is DFQATT and CDR2 SNEGSKA (reference sequence). V lost 4 bases, J lost 4 bases, and 11 bases lay in between. The CDR3 is made up of 13 amino acids. The CDR3, as DNA: TGCAGTGCTAAGCCGGGGTATAATCAGCCCCAGCATTTT. This sequence encodes CSAKPGYNQPQHF.

The genes are TRBV9 and TRBJ2-2; TRBD2 agrees at 8 bases. Trimming at V came to 3 bases and at J to 3 bases, leaving 10 bases not matched to a gene. CDR3 size: 17 residues. CDR1 and CDR2 (germline): SGDLS, YYNGEE. CDR3 protein: CASSAGGGGPYTGELFF. CDR3 nucleotides: TGTGCCAGCAGCGCTGGAGGCGGGGGGCCTTACACCGGGGAGCTGTTTTTT.

The chain carries TRBV7-3 and TRBJ2-7; 8 positions agree with TRBD2. V was clipped by 2 bases and J by 4 bases; unmatched bases: 7. The CDR3 is made up of 15 amino acids. The germline V gene encodes CDR1 SGHTA and CDR2 FQGTGA. The CDR3 nucleotides read TGTGCCAGCAGCTTAGCCGGGACTAGTGTATACGAGCAGTACTTC. Translating gives CASSLAGTSVYEQYF. The variable domain in full, completed from reference TRBV7-3 and TRBJ2-7, reads GAGVSQTPSNKVTEKGKYVELRCDPISGHTALYWYRQSLGQGPEFLIYFQGTGAADDSGLPNDRFFAVRPEGSVSTLKIQRTERGDSAVYLCASSLAGTSVYEQYFGPGTRLTVT.

Worth noting for this clonotype: At one boundary the junction diverges from the germline segment, which might be a read error. The V call is TRBV12-3 or TRBV12-4, the J call TRBJ1-2; D gene ambiguous. The CDR3 loop spans 13 amino acids. CDR3 DNA: TGTGGCAGCAGTCGGACGGTCCTCTATGGCCACACCTTC. Translation: CGSSRTVLYGHTF.

This clonotype has at least ten counts. The chain uses TRBV6-1 and TRBJ2-1; TRBD2 might be the D (6 bases). The CDR3 covers 14 residues. Trimming stripped 5 bases from V and 12 bases from J, with 20 bases between. The germline V gene encodes CDR1 MNHNS and CDR2 SASEGT. The CDR3 here is CASSYGPRDFAQFF. Here the CDR3 DNA reads TGTGCCAGCAGTTACGGTCCTAGGGACTTTGCGCAGTTCTTC.

This clonotype was detected many times. This chain uses TRBV18 with TRBJ2-5; D might be TRBD1 (7 bases). The CDR3 spans 14 residues. The V gene lost 3 bases and the J gene lost 3 bases, with 11 bases spanning the gap. From germline, CDR1 is KGHSH and CDR2 LQKENI. The CDR3 DNA follows: TGTGCCAGCTCACCGCGGGACAGAAAAGAGACCCAGTACTTC. This encodes CASSPRDRKETQYF.

This clonotype was detected many times. This sequence joins TRBV12-3 or TRBV12-4 and TRBJ2-5; 7 positions match TRBD1. V dropped 5 bases and J dropped 3; count of bases not matched to a gene: 6. This CDR3 is built from 14 residues. CDR3: CASSLGTDKETQYF. CDR3 coding DNA: TGTGCCAGCAGTCTAGGGACAGACAAAGAGACCCAGTACTTC.

Many counts were recorded for this clonotype. V and J are TRBV20-1 and TRBJ1-1; no clear D. Germline-derived CDR1 and CDR2 are DFQATT and SNEGSKA (reference sequence). The germline V and J ends were trimmed by 3 bases and 5 bases, with 13 bases remaining between them. The CDR3 has 13 residues. The CDR3 loop reads CSARRVGLTEAFF. As DNA, the CDR3 is TGCAGTGCTAGGAGGGTGGGGTTGACTGAAGCTTTCTTT.

In regard to this clonotype: This may be a read error: a much more frequent sequence differs by one nucleotide. The chain links TRBV6-4 to TRBJ2-3, with D unclear. Trimming pared 2 bases from V and 1 base from J, leaving 4 bases between. In germline, CDR1 is MRHNA, CDR2 SNTAGT. There are 13 residues in the CDR3. This CDR3 is CASSDRGTDTQYF. Written as DNA, the CDR3 is TGTGCCAGCAGTGACAGGGGCACAGATACGCAGTATTTT.

This clonotype was counted ten times or more. V is TRBV5-1 and J is TRBJ1-1, with D perhaps matching TRBD1 (6 bases). Germline loops: CDR1 SGHRS, CDR2 YFSETQ. V was shortened by 4 bases and J by 1 base, with 8 bases between the two germline ends. The CDR3 sequence is 13 residues long. The CDR3 nucleotides read TGCGCCAGCAGCCGGGGACAGAACACTGAAGCTTTCTTT. Encoded protein: CASSRGQNTEAFF.

The chain combines TRBV7-2 with TRBJ2-7; 9 bases fit TRBD1. Germline V lookup: CDR1 SGHTA, CDR2 FQGNSA. The CDR3 contains 13 residues. J was trimmed by 6 bases and V by 5 bases; bases with no gene match: 5. The CDR3 loop is CASSQTTGGEQYF. The CDR3 DNA sequence: TGTGCCAGCAGCCAAACGACAGGGGGCGAGCAGTACTTC.

This clonotype was detected many times. The V call is TRBV12-3 or TRBV12-4, the J call TRBJ2-1; D is perhaps TRBD1 (6 bases). The CDR3 totals 16 residues. Trimming removed 1 base from V and 3 bases from J, with 13 bases in between. Here the CDR3 reads CASSLGGQGGYNEQFF. The CDR3 DNA reads TGTGCCAGCAGTTTAGGGGGGCAGGGTGGCTACAATGAGCAGTTCTTC.

The table lists this clonotype with many counts. V is TRBV28 and J is TRBJ2-7; D not resolved. Germline V gene data show CDR1 as MDHEN and CDR2 as SYDVKM. V was pared by 5 bases and J by 2 bases, with 13 bases between. The CDR3 is 14 residues long. The CDR3 DNA follows: TGTGCCAGCAGTATATCCGGAGTTCCCTACGAGCAGTACTTC. Protein: CASSISGVPYEQYF.

This clonotype was recorded many times. CDR3 protein: CASSLSDQPNQPQHF. The CDR3 nucleotides are TGTGCCAGCAGTTTAAGTGATCAGCCCAATCAGCCCCAGCATTTT. The genes are TRBV12-3 or TRBV12-4 and TRBJ1-5; D gene unclear. V lost 2 bases, J lost 3 bases, and 11 bases lay in between. This CDR3 spans 15 amino acids.

The table lists this clonotype with many counts. This chain connects TRBV12-3 or TRBV12-4 to TRBJ2-2; D is unresolved. V lost 5 bases, J lost 1 base, and 20 bases lay in between. The CDR3 runs to 18 residues. This CDR3 reads CASSGRFVRVGNTGELFF. CDR3 coding DNA: TGTGCCAGCAGTGGGCGGTTTGTTAGGGTCGGGAACACCGGGGAGCTGTTTTTT.

This clonotype appeared many times. This CDR3 reads CASSIGALTGELFF. The DNA for the CDR3 is TGTGCCAGCAGCATCGGGGCTTTAACCGGGGAGCTGTTTTTT. V usage is TRBV7-2 and J usage is TRBJ2-2; D tentatively fits TRBD1 or TRBD2 (5 bases each). In germline, CDR1 is SGHTA, CDR2 FQGNSA. CDR3 length: 14 residues. V lost 5 bases and J lost 5, with 12 bases in between.

This clonotype was detected ten times or more. The chain employs TRBV5-6 and TRBJ2-1; possible D gene TRBD2, 6 bases. Germline CDR1 and CDR2: SGHDT and YYEEEE. The CDR3 runs to 15 residues. V shed 4 bases and J shed 4 bases, with 15 bases lying between them. In DNA form, the CDR3 reads TGTGCCAGCAGCCTCCGGGACTCTAATTACAATGAGCAGTTCTTC. It translates to CASSLRDSNYNEQFF.

This clonotype was seen only a few times. The rearrangement uses TRBV6-2 or TRBV6-3 and TRBJ2-1; 7 nucleotides match TRBD2. Germline assignment: CDR1 MNHEY and CDR2 SVGEGT. Trimming removed 5 bases from V and 4 bases from J; junction bases left unmatched: 2. The CDR3 is made up of 13 amino acids. The CDR3 coding sequence is TGTGCCAGCAGTGCGGGGGAGTACAATGAGCAGTTCTTC. It specifies CASSAGEYNEQFF.

The chain has TRBV19 and TRBJ1-5, with D possibly TRBD1 on 5 matching bases. Germline-derived CDR1 and CDR2 are LNHDA and SQIVND (reference sequence). The CDR3 is 15 amino acids. V lost 6 bases, J lost 1 base, and 13 bases lay in between. DNA for the CDR3: TGTGCCAGTAGGCGGGGACCAGGGAGCAATCAGCCCCAGCATTTT. It is translated as CASRRGPGSNQPQHF.

This clonotype has ten or more counts. The rearrangement uses TRBV19 and TRBJ1-5, with 8 bases that match TRBD1. Germline CDR1 and CDR2: LNHDA and SQIVND (reference sequence). J lost 4 bases, V lost 6 bases, and 8 bases had no gene match. The length of the CDR3 is 15 residues. This CDR3 is CASSRTGFRNQPQHF. The CDR3 region has the DNA TGTGCCAGTAGCCGGACAGGGTTCAGGAATCAGCCCCAGCATTTT.